The 29 T cell receptor beta chains presented below share a single source sample, sequenced in a study of blood T cell repertoires in COVID-19. Sequenced by immunoSEQ multiplex PCR; TCRdb stores in-frame clones only, minus some. The table records 200,000 to 250,000 clones, roughly 87% of them present only once. Sequencing used peripheral blood. The source of these receptors is a man aged 40-50 years with active or convalescent COVID-19.

This chain connects TRBV27 to TRBJ1-1, with D perhaps TRBD1 (6 bases). Germline CDR1 MNHEY, CDR2 SMNVEV (reference sequence). This CDR3 contains 13 residues. Deletions cut 0 bases from V and 4 bases from J, with 6 bases between. This chain's CDR3 is CASSLSGGTEAFF. CDR3 DNA sequence: TGTGCCAGCAGTTTATCAGGGGGCACTGAAGCTTTCTTT.

J is TRBJ1-1 and V is TRBV7-9; D is possibly TRBD1 (6 bases). This CDR3 is built from 14 residues. The germline V gene has CDR1 SEHNR and CDR2 FQNEAQ (reference sequence). V was clipped by 5 bases and J by 5 bases, with 15 bases between them. The CDR3 sequence: CASSLRTATTEAFF. The DNA for the CDR3 is TGTGCCAGCAGCCTTAGGACAGCGACGACTGAAGCTTTCTTT.

The rearrangement joins TRBV5-1 to TRBJ2-5, with D perhaps matching TRBD2 (6 bases). With 1 base removed from V and 0 bases from J, the gap between germline ends came to 10 bases. Per germline, CDR1 SGHRS and CDR2 YFSETQ. The CDR3 sequence is 15 residues long. CDR3 nucleotides: TGCGCCAGCAGCTTGACTAGCCTGTACCAAGAGACCCAGTACTTC. It is translated as CASSLTSLYQETQYF.

V usage is TRBV10-3 and J usage is TRBJ2-7; D call uncertain. With 0 bases removed from V and 0 bases from J, the gap between germline ends came to 9 bases. The CDR3 totals 15 residues. Germline CDR1 reads ENHRY; CDR2 reads SYGVKD. This CDR3 is CAISESLGNSYEQYF. CDR3 sequence (DNA): TGTGCCATCAGTGAGTCCCTAGGAAACTCCTACGAGCAGTACTTC.

V usage is TRBV6-2 or TRBV6-3 and J usage is TRBJ2-7; 8 nucleotides agree with TRBD2. Germline V gene data show CDR1 as MNHEY and CDR2 as SVGEGT. The trim removed 2 bases at V and 3 bases at J, leaving 18 bases unmatched. The CDR3 is 19 amino acids. As DNA, the CDR3 is TGTGCCAGCAGTTACCTTAGCGGGACCCTCGTTCTCAACCACTACGAGCAGTACTTC. It encodes CASSYLSGTLVLNHYEQYF.

V is TRBV18 and J is TRBJ2-7; tentatively, D is TRBD1 (7 bases). V lost 3 bases to trimming and J lost 4 bases, with 16 bases between them. CDR3 length equals 15 residues. The germline V gene has CDR1 KGHSH and CDR2 LQKENI. The chain's CDR3 is CASSPHQGGSYEQYF. CDR3 nucleotides: TGTGCCAGCTCACCTCACCAGGGGGGCTCTTACGAGCAGTACTTC. Based on the CDR3 plus reference TRBV18 and TRBJ2-7, the full variable domain is NAGVMQNPRHLVRRRGQEARLRCSPMKGHSHVYWYRQLPEEGLKFMVYLQKENIIDESGMPKERFSAEFPKEGPSILRIQQVVRGDSAAYFCASSPHQGGSYEQYFGPGTRLTVT.

The CDR3 here is CASSEKTSGSGGADTQYF. CDR3 coding DNA: TGTGCCAGCAGTGAGAAGACTAGCGGGAGTGGGGGAGCGGATACGCAGTATTTT. This chain links TRBV2 with TRBJ2-3, with 12 bases matching TRBD2. The CDR3 sequence is 18 residues long. CDR1 is SNHLY and CDR2 is FYNNEI in the germline V gene. V gave up 3 bases and J gave up 6 bases; unmatched junction bases: 13.

This clone was picked up one time. The chain has TRBV4-1 and TRBJ2-2, with a weak D call TRBD2 (6 bases). The V gene lost 8 bases and the J gene lost 5 bases, with 15 bases spanning the gap. Germline CDR1 reads MGHRA; CDR2 reads YSYEKL. The CDR3 is made up of 14 amino acids. The CDR3 region has the DNA TGCGCCAGCCGGTACCGCGGGGTTACCGGGGAGCTGTTTTTT. Its translation is CASRYRGVTGELFF.

The V and J genes are TRBV7-3 and TRBJ2-2, with a possible D match to TRBD2 (5 bases). The V gene lost 2 bases and the J gene lost 0 bases, with 10 bases spanning the gap. Germline loops: CDR1 SGHTA, CDR2 FQGTGA. CDR3 length: 16 residues. The CDR3, as DNA: TGTGCCAGCAGCTTAGACCCTAGCTCGAACACCGGGGAGCTGTTTTTT. Protein sequence: CASSLDPSSNTGELFF. The complete variable domain, with remaining parts taken from reference TRBV7-3 and TRBJ2-2, reads GAGVSQTPSNKVTEKGKYVELRCDPISGHTALYWYRQSLGQGPEFLIYFQGTGAADDSGLPNDRFFAVRPEGSVSTLKIQRTERGDSAVYLCASSLDPSSNTGELFFGEGSRLTVL.

The chain uses TRBV24-1 and TRBJ2-2, with 14 nucleotides matching TRBD2. CDR1 is KGHDR and CDR2 is SFDVKD in the germline V gene. The V and J ends lost 5 bases and 6 bases, in that order; junction bases with no gene match: 1. CDR3 length: 15 residues. The chain's CDR3 is CATSAGLAGAGELFF. The CDR3 bases are TGTGCCACCAGTGCGGGACTAGCGGGAGCCGGGGAGCTGTTTTTT.

V usage is TRBV27 and J usage is TRBJ2-7, with D possibly being TRBD2 (6 bases). V was trimmed by 6 bases and J by 1 base, leaving 16 bases between them. From germline, CDR1 is MNHEY and CDR2 SMNVEV (reference sequence). CDR3 length: 15 residues. The CDR3 spells CASRGTLDVSYEQYF. The DNA for the CDR3 is TGTGCCAGCAGGGGGACTTTAGACGTTTCCTACGAGCAGTACTTC.

As to this clone: A junction end diverges from the germline sequence, so it may reflect a read error. The rearrangement links TRBV19 to TRBJ1-2, with D possibly being TRBD1 (6 bases). The CDR3 is 11 residues long. Per the germline V gene, CDR1 is LNHDA and CDR2 is SQIVND (reference sequence). The chain's CDR3 is CGTSGGNGHTF. In DNA, the CDR3 is TGTGGGACTTCGGGGGGCAATGGCCACACCTTC.

Concerning this clone itself: This same CDR3 is encoded by further DNA sequences in the sample. The rearrangement joins TRBV18 to TRBJ1-4, with D tentatively TRBD1 (6 bases). Germline CDR1 reads KGHSH; CDR2 reads LQKENI. CDR3 length: 20 amino acids. The ends were cut back, 4 bases at V and 0 bases at J, with 24 bases in the middle. The CDR3 sequence is CASSRTKTDSLFATNEKLFF. The CDR3 DNA reads as TGTGCCAGCTCACGAACGAAGACGGACAGCTTGTTTGCAACTAATGAAAAACTGTTTTTT. The complete variable domain, with remaining parts taken from reference TRBV18 and TRBJ1-4, reads NAGVMQNPRHLVRRRGQEARLRCSPMKGHSHVYWYRQLPEEGLKFMVYLQKENIIDESGMPKERFSAEFPKEGPSILRIQQVVRGDSAAYFCASSRTKTDSLFATNEKLFFGSGTQLSVL.

At least ten counts were recorded for this clone. The chain recombines TRBV9 with TRBJ1-4; 9 nucleotides align to TRBD1. The germline V gene has CDR1 SGDLS and CDR2 YYNGEE. The CDR3 extends over 16 amino acids. Losses at the gene ends were 3 bases for V and 4 bases for J; bases not matched to a gene: 7. The CDR3 here is CASSGGQGPGNEKLFF. The CDR3 nucleotides read TGTGCCAGCAGCGGTGGACAGGGGCCGGGTAATGAAAAACTGTTTTTT.

The chain combines TRBV5-6 with TRBJ2-3, with unresolved D. The CDR3 contains 17 residues. Germline loops: CDR1 SGHDT, CDR2 YYEEEE. Between the trimmed V and J ends, which lost 1 base and 0 bases, there was a span of 15 bases. In DNA, the CDR3 is TGTGCCAGCAGCTTGCGGTTAAAACTCTCTAGCACAGATACGCAGTATTTT. This encodes CASSLRLKLSSTDTQYF.

The chain couples TRBV3-1 (or the pseudogene TRBV3-2) to TRBJ2-7; no clear D. Germline CDR1 LGHDT, CDR2 YNNKEL (reference sequence). The CDR3 is 13 residues long. The V gene lost 2 bases and the J gene lost 9 bases, with 14 bases spanning the gap. The CDR3 bases are TGTGCCAGCAGCCAAATGAACGCTCCAGGGCAGTACTTC. This encodes CASSQMNAPGQYF.

There are a few counts of this clone. The V call is TRBV7-9, the J call TRBJ1-1; 8 positions agree with TRBD1. J was trimmed by 6 bases and V by 2 bases; bases with no gene match: 2. CDR3 length: 13 amino acids. The germline gives CDR1 SEHNR, CDR2 FQNEAQ (reference sequence). CDR3 bases: TGTGCCAGCAGCTTACAGGGGGCGGCTGAAGCTTTCTTT. It encodes CASSLQGAAEAFF.

The gene calls are TRBV27 and TRBJ1-1, with D tentatively TRBD1 (6 bases). Deletions cut 8 bases from V and 2 bases from J, with 12 bases between. CDR1 is MNHEY, CDR2 SMNVEV, per germline (reference sequence). This CDR3 is 13 amino acids long. This CDR3 reads CASAQGPNTEAFF. The CDR3 DNA is TGTGCCAGCGCGCAGGGGCCAAACACTGAAGCTTTCTTT.

This chain uses TRBV28 with TRBJ2-5; D possibly corresponds to TRBD1 (5 bases). This CDR3 contains 17 residues. Germline-derived CDR1 and CDR2 are MDHEN and SYDVKM. Trimming stripped 7 bases from V and 7 bases from J, with 28 bases between. DNA for the CDR3: TGTGCCAGCACCTCCGGTTGGGGCGGAACTACCCCATGGACCCAGTACTTC. Protein product: CASTSGWGGTTPWTQYF. The full variable domain, in which reference TRBV28 and TRBJ2-5 provide the parts outside the CDR3, is DVKVTQSSRYLVKRTGEKVFLECVQDMDHENMFWYRQDPGLGLRLIYFSYDVKMKEKGDIPEGYSVSREKKERFSLILESASTNQTSMYLCASTSGWGGTTPWTQYFGPGTRLLVL.

The CDR3 here is CASSQGAGASYEQYF. The CDR3 DNA follows: TGTGCCAGCAGCCAAGGAGCGGGGGCCTCCTACGAGCAGTACTTC. V gene TRBV4-2 combines with J gene TRBJ2-7; 8 bases line up with TRBD2. This CDR3 has 15 residues. Trimming at V came to 1 base and at J to 0 bases, leaving 2 bases not matched to a gene. Germline CDR1 LGHNA, CDR2 YNFKEQ.

V gene TRBV27 combines with J gene TRBJ2-1; 7 nucleotides align to TRBD2. The CDR3 contains 15 residues. Germline V gene data show CDR1 as MNHEY and CDR2 as SMNVEV (reference sequence). The J segment lost 4 bases and the V segment lost 5 bases, leaving 8 bases of the junction unmatched. CDR3 sequence (DNA): TGTGCCAGCAGTAAGATAGCGGGCCTATACAATGAGCAGTTCTTC. This translates into CASSKIAGLYNEQFF.

The genes are TRBV24-1 and TRBJ1-2; TRBD1 matches 10 bases. In germline, CDR1 is KGHDR, CDR2 SFDVKD. The trim removed 4 bases at V and 8 bases at J, leaving 3 bases unmatched. The length of the CDR3 is 13 residues. The DNA of the CDR3 is TGTGCCACCAGTGAAGACAGGGGGCGAGGCTACACCTTC. It specifies CATSEDRGRGYTF.

In its sample, this clone was seen once. The chain is built from TRBV2 and TRBJ1-1; D unresolved. The CDR3 is 10 residues long. The germline V gene has CDR1 SNHLY and CDR2 FYNNEI. Trimming pared 7 bases from V and 7 bases from J, leaving 7 bases between. The CDR3 reads CASIENEAFF. CDR3 bases: TGTGCCAGCATAGAGAATGAAGCTTTCTTT.

This clone was seen a single time. This sequence joins TRBV5-4 and TRBJ1-6; a possible D gene is TRBD1 (6 bases). Per germline, CDR1 SGHNT and CDR2 YYREEE (reference sequence). CDR3 size: 14 residues. V lost 2 bases and J 10 bases, leaving 13 bases between the germline ends. CDR3 coding DNA: TGTGCCAGCAGCTTTCAGGGGCGGGGGTCACCCCTCCACTTT. Amino acid sequence: CASSFQGRGSPLHF.

This chain joins TRBV30 and TRBJ2-7; 11 nucleotides line up with TRBD2. J lost 0 bases, V lost 1 base, and 5 bases had no gene match. Germline CDR1 reads GTSNPN; CDR2 reads SVGIG (reference sequence). This CDR3 region has 16 residues. The CDR3 bases are TGTGCCTGGAGTGGGACTAGCGGGTTCACCTCCTACGAGCAGTACTTC. Its translation: CAWSGTSGFTSYEQYF. The complete variable domain, with remaining parts taken from reference TRBV30 and TRBJ2-7, reads SQTIHQWPATLVQPVGSPLSLECTVEGTSNPNLYWYRQAAGRGLQLLFYSVGIGQISSEVPQNLSASRPQDRQFILSSKKLLLSDSGFYLCAWSGTSGFTSYEQYFGPGTRLTVT.

The chain is built from TRBV7-9 and TRBJ1-4, with 10 bases lining up with TRBD1. Per the germline V gene, CDR1 is SEHNR and CDR2 is FQNEAQ (reference sequence). The CDR3 extends over 14 amino acids. Unmatched junction bases numbered 4, after V lost 5 bases and J lost 7 bases. The CDR3 bases are TGTGCCAGCAGCAGACAGGGGGCGATTGAAAAACTGTTTTTT. Its protein product is CASSRQGAIEKLFF. The complete variable domain, with remaining parts taken from reference TRBV7-9 and TRBJ1-4, reads DTGVSQNPRHKITKRGQNVTFRCDPISEHNRLYWYRQTLGQGPEFLTYFQNEAQLEKSRLLSDRFSAERPKGSFSTLEIQRTEQGDSAMYLCASSRQGAIEKLFFGSGTQLSVL.

As DNA, the CDR3 is TGTGCCAGCAGCCTACAGGGAGGGGGACAGCCCCAGCATTTT. Amino acid sequence: CASSLQGGGQPQHF. J is TRBJ1-5 and V is TRBV2, with a weak D call TRBD1 (6 bases). Germline assignment: CDR1 SNHLY and CDR2 FYNNEI. This CDR3 spans 14 amino acids. Trimming left V 6 bases short and J 7 bases short, with 16 bases between.

The chain employs TRBV11-3 and TRBJ2-3, with D possibly matching TRBD1 (5 bases). There are 18 residues in the CDR3. In germline, CDR1 is SGHNT, CDR2 YENEEA. Trimming removed 5 bases from V and 4 bases from J, with 25 bases in between. CDR3 sequence: CASSPGSPKQGIADTQYF. DNA for the CDR3: TGTGCCAGCAGCCCAGGGTCCCCCAAACAAGGGATCGCAGATACGCAGTATTTT.

This chain connects TRBV19 to TRBJ1-1; D call uncertain. The V and J ends lost 3 bases and 4 bases respectively, with 12 bases between them. Per germline, CDR1 LNHDA and CDR2 SQIVND (reference sequence). The CDR3 runs to 14 residues. The CDR3 is CASSIPGGSTEAFF. CDR3 coding DNA: TGTGCCAGTAGTATCCCTGGAGGGTCCACTGAAGCTTTCTTT.